One and the same sample provided the 26 T cell receptor beta chains below, sequenced in a study of beta chain features in type 1 diabetes. Whole-study results and caveats: Type 1 diabetes patients showed a moderate but significant shortening of TCRB CDR3s in all four CD4+ subsets.

The antigens of these receptors remain unknown. Reverse transcription of all isolated RNA meant that expressed TCRB transcripts were sequenced. TCRdb keeps only in-frame clones here, not all; method: immunoSEQ multiplex PCR. The table records about 340,000 clones, about 13% of them present only once. The material sequenced was naive CD4+ T cells from blood. The receptors shown here come from a woman aged 18 to 35 with type 1 diabetes.

The chain couples TRBV2 to TRBJ2-1; unclear D gene. This CDR3 comprises 15 residues. Looked up from germline, CDR1 is SNHLY and CDR2 is FYNNEI. V was clipped by 2 bases and J by 7 bases, with 15 bases between them. The CDR3 protein is CASSERLVSRNEQFF. The CDR3 region has the DNA TGTGCCAGCAGTGAACGTCTAGTTTCGCGAAATGAGCAGTTCTTC.

This clone was seen a few times. V and J are TRBV28 and TRBJ2-7, with D possibly matching TRBD1 (7 bases). The germline gives CDR1 MDHEN, CDR2 SYDVKM. Trimming cost V 5 bases and J 3 bases, with 20 bases left between them. The CDR3 has 16 amino acids. The CDR3 nucleotides are TGTGCCAGCAGTCCCATTGGCAGGGGGGATCACTACGAGCAGTACTTC. Its translation is CASSPIGRGDHYEQYF.

J is TRBJ2-3 and V is TRBV7-9; D is unclear. Germline loops: CDR1 SEHNR, CDR2 FQNEAQ (reference sequence). The length of the CDR3 is 15 residues. V dropped 3 bases and J dropped 1 base, with 11 bases sitting between them. The CDR3 DNA is TGTGCCAGCAGCTTCGGTTTGGTGGGCACAGATACGCAGTATTTT. Translation: CASSFGLVGTDTQYF.

This sequence joins TRBV10-3 and TRBJ2-2; TRBD1 might be the D (6 bases). V lost 6 bases and J lost 2, with 10 bases in between. The CDR3 sequence is 14 residues long. Per the germline V gene, CDR1 is ENHRY and CDR2 is SYGVKD. The CDR3 DNA reads as TGTGCCATCAGAGACGGGACAAACACCGGGGAGCTGTTTTTT. This translates into CAIRDGTNTGELFF.

This clone was detected a few times. Different DNA sequences within this sample yield the same CDR3. The chain uses TRBV5-1 and TRBJ2-5; 7 nucleotides agree with TRBD2. Per germline, CDR1 SGHRS and CDR2 YFSETQ. V lost 0 bases and J lost 1; bases outside the gene matches: 0. The CDR3 consists of 14 residues. CDR3 nucleotide sequence: TGCGCCAGCAGCTTGGGCGGGAGCCAAGAGACCCAGTACTTC. Amino acid sequence: CASSLGGSQETQYF.

The chain is built from TRBV6-1 and TRBJ2-1; perhaps TRBD2 as D (6 bases). Trimming removed 1 base from V and 7 bases from J, with 8 bases in between. Germline lookup yields CDR1 MNHNS and CDR2 SASEGT. CDR3 length equals 13 residues. The DNA of the CDR3 is TGTGCCAGCAGTGAAGTGCGGGGAAATGAGCAGTTCTTC. It specifies CASSEVRGNEQFF.

V gene TRBV7-2 combines with J gene TRBJ2-1; the match to TRBD2 covers 8 bases. J lost 6 bases, V lost 5 bases, and 12 bases had no gene match. The CDR3 totals 16 residues. Germline CDR1 reads SGHTA; CDR2 reads FQGNSA. The CDR3 region is CASSPRRTSSINEQFF. The CDR3 DNA reads as TGTGCCAGCAGCCCCCGTCGGACTAGCTCCATCAATGAGCAGTTCTTC. Complete variable domain (other parts from reference TRBV7-2 and TRBJ2-1): GAGVSQSPSNKVTEKGKDVELRCDPISGHTALYWYRQSLGQGLEFLIYFQGNSAPDKSGLPSDRFSAERTGGSVSTLTIQRTQQEDSAVYLCASSPRRTSSINEQFFGPGTRLTVL.

This chain uses TRBV2 with TRBJ2-3, with 7 nucleotides matching TRBD2. Germline V lookup: CDR1 SNHLY, CDR2 FYNNEI. CDR3 length equals 12 residues. Unmatched junction bases numbered 6, after V lost 6 bases and J lost 9 bases. CDR3 protein: CASSGSSGTQYF. The DNA of the CDR3 is TGTGCCAGCAGCGGCTCTAGCGGAACGCAGTATTTT.

The genes are TRBV18 and TRBJ2-2; TRBD1 matches at 8 bases. The germline V gene has CDR1 KGHSH and CDR2 LQKENI. J was trimmed by 3 bases and V by 3 bases; bases with no gene match: 6. This CDR3 is built from 16 residues. The CDR3 region is CASSPTDRGDTGELFF. CDR3 nucleotide sequence: TGTGCCAGCTCACCGACTGACAGGGGTGACACCGGGGAGCTGTTTTTT.

V and J are TRBV6-1 and TRBJ2-2, with D maybe TRBD2 (5 bases). CDR1 and CDR2 (germline): MNHNS, SASEGT. Trimming pared 7 bases from V and 5 bases from J, leaving 14 bases between. There are 14 residues in the CDR3. CDR3 bases: TGTGCCAGCAACCGGACTCCAACAACCGGGGAGCTGTTTTTT. Translation gives CASNRTPTTGELFF.

The genes are TRBV18 and TRBJ1-1, with a weak D call TRBD1 (6 bases). The germline V gene has CDR1 KGHSH and CDR2 LQKENI. The CDR3 runs to 14 residues. Trimming left V 6 bases short and J 1 base short, with 12 bases between. In DNA form, the CDR3 reads TGTGCCAGCTCCCAAGGACAGACGAACACTGAAGCTTTCTTT. Protein: CASSQGQTNTEAFF.

This clone was found a few times. The CDR3 DNA is TGTGCCAGCAGTGGAGGGACTAGCGGGCAAAGCTCCTACAATGAGCAGTTCTTC. It translates to CASSGGTSGQSSYNEQFF. The chain has TRBV27 and TRBJ2-1; 12 bases line up with TRBD2. This CDR3 spans 18 amino acids. With V trimmed by 5 bases and J by 0 bases, 8 bases remained unmatched. Germline loops: CDR1 MNHEY, CDR2 SMNVEV (reference sequence).

This chain uses TRBV30 with TRBJ1-1; D is undetermined. The germline V and J ends were trimmed by 5 bases and 0 bases, with 10 bases remaining between them. Germline V gene lookup returns CDR1 GTSNPN and CDR2 SVGIG (reference sequence). The CDR3 sequence is 13 residues long. The CDR3 DNA reads TGTGCCTGGGCCGGCAGGCTGAACACTGAAGCTTTCTTT. Translated: CAWAGRLNTEAFF.

V gene TRBV6-5 combines with J gene TRBJ1-2; the D is unclear. Germline loops: CDR1 MNHEY, CDR2 SVGAGI. This CDR3 is 13 amino acids long. V was cut by 3 bases and J by 6 bases, with 11 bases left in between. CDR3 DNA sequence: TGTGCCAGCAGTTATGAGGGAAGGAATGGCTACACCTTC. This encodes CASSYEGRNGYTF.

In DNA, the CDR3 is TGTGCCAGCAGCCCGGACAGGGGCTTCTACGAGCAGTACGTC. It codes for CASSPDRGFYEQYV. The V gene is TRBV6-5, the J gene TRBJ2-7; 9 positions match TRBD1. There are 14 residues in the CDR3. Germline V gene lookup returns CDR1 MNHEY and CDR2 SVGAGI. J was trimmed by 3 bases and V by 6 bases; bases with no gene match: 6.

This clone was seen a few times. Other nucleotide sequences in the sample specify the same CDR3. The J gene is TRBJ2-5, the V gene TRBV5-1; D possibly corresponds to TRBD1 (6 bases). The germline gives CDR1 SGHRS, CDR2 YFSETQ. V lost 2 bases to trimming and J lost 2 bases, with 10 bases between them. This CDR3 has 14 amino acids. Here the CDR3 reads CASSLQGFQETQYF. In DNA form, the CDR3 reads TGCGCCAGCAGCTTACAGGGATTTCAAGAGACCCAGTACTTC.

This clone was detected only a few times. The gene calls are TRBV14 and TRBJ1-5; TRBD1 is a possible D gene (5 bases). The CDR3 spans 17 residues. V lost 0 bases to trimming and J lost 9 bases, with 21 bases between them. Germline V CDR1 and CDR2: SGHDN, FVKESK. The CDR3 DNA reads TGTGCCAGCAGCCAAGATTGGATCAGGGACTTGCTTGTGCCCCAGCATTTT. Translation: CASSQDWIRDLLVPQHF. Variable domain in full (rest from reference TRBV14 and TRBJ1-5): EAGVTQFPSHSVIEKGQTVTLRCDPISGHDNLYWYRRVMGKEIKFLLHFVKESKQDESGMPNNRFLAERTGGTYSTLKVQPAELEDSGVYFCASSQDWIRDLLVPQHFGDGTRLSIL.

The chain joins TRBV21-1 to TRBJ1-2; no check of the table's D call, TRBD1, against the DNA was made. TRBV21-1 is recorded as a pseudogene. The CDR3 runs 13 residues. As DNA, the CDR3 is TGTGCCCTGAAGGGGGCTGTTAACTATGGCTACACCTTC. It encodes CALKGAVNYGYTF.

The rearrangement links TRBV9 to TRBJ1-1; 7 bases match TRBD1. The germline V gene has CDR1 SGDLS and CDR2 YYNGEE. The CDR3 totals 17 residues. With 0 bases clipped from V and 1 base from J, the junction kept 9 bases outside the gene matches. Written as DNA, the CDR3 is TGTGCCAGCAGCGTAGATGTGGCAGGGGGTTGGAACACTGAAGCTTTCTTT. Translated: CASSVDVAGGWNTEAFF.

In this sample, this clone turned up a few times. J is TRBJ2-1 and V is TRBV7-7; 9 bases fit TRBD1. The CDR3 is made up of 14 amino acids. Germline V gene data show CDR1 as SSHAT and CDR2 as FNYEAQ (reference sequence). V was pared by 4 bases and J by 4 bases, with 2 bases of the junction left unmatched. Written as DNA, the CDR3 is TGTGCCAGCAGCTCGGGACAGGGTTACAATGAGCAGTTCTTC. The encoded protein is CASSSGQGYNEQFF. Based on the CDR3 plus reference TRBV7-7 and TRBJ2-1, the full variable domain is GAGVSQSPRYKVTKRGQDVTLRCDPISSHATLYWYQQALGQGPEFLTYFNYEAQPDKSGLPSDRFSAERPEGSISTLTIQRTEQRDSAMYRCASSSGQGYNEQFFGPGTRLTVL.

The V gene is TRBV19, the J gene TRBJ1-1; 7 bases match TRBD1. V gave up 7 bases and J gave up 4 bases; unmatched junction bases: 9. The V gene's germline CDR1 is LNHDA and CDR2 SQIVND (reference sequence). This CDR3 is built from 14 residues. CDR3 bases: TGTGCCAGTACCCGAAATACAGGGGCCACTGAAGCTTTCTTT. Its protein product is CASTRNTGATEAFF.

The chain recombines TRBV19 with TRBJ2-5; 11 bases agree with TRBD2. This CDR3 is built from 14 residues. J gave up 3 bases and V 7 bases, and 4 bases lay outside the gene matches. The germline V gene encodes CDR1 LNHDA and CDR2 SQIVND (reference sequence). CDR3 sequence reads: CASTTLAGEETQYF. Written as DNA, the CDR3 is TGTGCCAGTACAACACTAGCGGGAGAAGAGACCCAGTACTTC. The complete variable domain, with remaining parts taken from reference TRBV19 and TRBJ2-5, reads DGGITQSPKYLFRKEGQNVTLSCEQNLNHDAMYWYRQDPGQGLRLIYYSQIVNDFQKGDIAEGYSVSREKKESFPLTVTSAQKNPTAFYLCASTTLAGEETQYFGPGTRLLVL.

This clone was detected a few times. The chain uses TRBV7-2 and TRBJ1-1, with a tentative D call TRBD1 (6 bases). V lost 2 bases and J lost 4, with 8 bases in between. Germline loops: CDR1 SGHTA, CDR2 FQGNSA. The CDR3 length is 13 residues. The CDR3 loop reads CASSLNRATEAFF. The CDR3 DNA reads TGTGCCAGCAGCTTAAACAGGGCCACTGAAGCTTTCTTT.

V is TRBV30 and J is TRBJ2-7, with 8 bases fitting TRBD2. With V trimmed by 2 bases and J by 3 bases, 6 bases remained unmatched. Germline assignment: CDR1 GTSNPN and CDR2 SVGIG (reference sequence). This CDR3 spans 14 amino acids. The CDR3 is CAWSQLTSDYEQYF. Written as DNA, the CDR3 is TGTGCCTGGAGTCAACTGACTAGCGACTACGAGCAGTACTTC.

This clone occurred a few times. The V call is TRBV25-1, the J call TRBJ2-3; D not certain. The CDR3 is made up of 13 amino acids. Trimming shortened V by 3 bases and J by 5 bases, and 9 bases separated the two germline ends. Looked up from germline, CDR1 is MGHDK and CDR2 is SYGVNS. The CDR3 spells CASSDQVKDTQYF. The CDR3 coding sequence is TGTGCCAGCAGTGACCAGGTCAAAGATACGCAGTATTTT.

This chain joins TRBV5-4 and TRBJ2-1; the D gene is possibly TRBD2 (6 bases). Germline V gene lookup returns CDR1 SGHNT and CDR2 YYREEE (reference sequence). The V end lost 0 bases, the J end lost 0 bases, and 13 bases lay between the germline ends. This CDR3 spans 17 amino acids. This CDR3 is CASSLGRGLTSYNEQFF. The DNA for the CDR3 is TGTGCCAGCAGCTTGGGACGGGGGTTGACCTCCTACAATGAGCAGTTCTTC.